This T cell receptor (beta chain) was identified in a study of cytomegalovirus exposure and HLA in healthy donors. The overall study: A prior study identified some 100 million unique TCR beta sequences from 200 million or so T cells. General study findings and limits: DRB1 showed the most TCR associations and HLA-C the fewest in a later analysis, as rates varied by HLA locus. Relative to the approximately 700-donor mean, N-insertions were reportedly fewer in an Asian-associated ancestry cluster in a later analysis.

Turning to this clone: The antigen is undetermined.

PCR amplification relied on 60 Vbeta primers (plus 13 Jbeta primers). Only in-frame clones appear in the TCRdb table, and some are missing; sequencing was by immunoSEQ multiplex PCR. The sample holds approximately 37,000 clones, 82% seen once. Germline CDR1 and CDR2: MNHNY and SVGAGI (reference sequence). This CDR3 has 13 residues. V lost 2 bases and J lost 5, with 9 bases in between. Sequenced material: PBMCs. This TCR came from a woman aged 18-35 years in good health and CMV-seropositive. The chain joins TRBV6-6 to TRBJ1-2; D gene unclear. The CDR3 here is CASSYRELYGYTF. CDR3 nucleotide sequence: TGTGCCAGCAGTTACCGGGAGCTTTATGGCTACACCTTC.